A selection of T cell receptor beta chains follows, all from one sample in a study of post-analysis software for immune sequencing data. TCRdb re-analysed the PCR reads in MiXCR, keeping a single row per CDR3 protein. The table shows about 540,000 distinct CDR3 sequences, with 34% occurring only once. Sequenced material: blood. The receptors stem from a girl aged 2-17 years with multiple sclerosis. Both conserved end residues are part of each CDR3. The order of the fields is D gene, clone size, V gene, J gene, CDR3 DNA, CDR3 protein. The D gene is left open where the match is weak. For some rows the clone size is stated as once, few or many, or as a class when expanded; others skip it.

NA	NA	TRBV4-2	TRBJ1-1	TGTGCCACCAGACATGGGGGGGACACTGAAGCTTTCTTT	CATRHGGDTEAFF
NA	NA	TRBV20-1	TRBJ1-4	TGCAGTGCTAAACGGGGGACTTTTAATGAAAAACTGTTTTTT	CSAKRGTFNEKLFF
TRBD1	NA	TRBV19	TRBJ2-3	TGTGCCAGTAGTACGGAGGACAGGGGACTACTGGGGGATACGCAGTATTTT	CASSTEDRGLLGDTQYF
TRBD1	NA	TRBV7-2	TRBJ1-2	TGTGCCAGCAGCAGACGGACAGGGGGCATAGGTGGCTACACCTTC	CASSRRTGGIGGYTF
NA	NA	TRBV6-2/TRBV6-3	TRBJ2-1	TGTGCCAGCAGCTTCAGGGCTTCTATCCAGAGCTCCTACAATGAGCAGTTCTTC	CASSFRASIQSSYNEQFF
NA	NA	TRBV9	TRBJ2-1	TGTGCCAGCAGCGTTTTCTACAATGAGCAGTTCTTC	CASSVFYNEQFF
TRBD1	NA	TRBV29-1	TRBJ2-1	TGCAGCGTTAGAAGACCGGGACAGAAGCGAGATGAGCAGTTCTTC	CSVRRPGQKRDEQFF
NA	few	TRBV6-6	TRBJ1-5	TGTGCCAGCAGTTTATGGGACATGAGCAATCAGCCCCAGCATTTT	CASSLWDMSNQPQHF
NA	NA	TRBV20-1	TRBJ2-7	TGCAGTGCTAGAGATGCGGGGAACAACTACGAGCAGTACTTC	CSARDAGNNYEQYF
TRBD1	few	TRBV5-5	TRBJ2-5	TGTGCCAGCACCAAGGACAGGGTAGGCCGGGAGACCCAGTACTTC	CASTKDRVGRETQYF
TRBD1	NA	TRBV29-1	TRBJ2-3	TGCAGCGTCCGGGACAGAGACACAGATACGCAGTATTTT	CSVRDRDTDTQYF
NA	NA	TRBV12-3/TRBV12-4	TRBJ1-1	TGTGCCAGCGGCACTGCAGGGGCCCGGATCGGGACTGAAGCTTTCTTT	CASGTAGARIGTEAFF
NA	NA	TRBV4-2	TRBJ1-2	TGTGCCAGCAGGAGCGGGCCTGATATGAGCTACACCTTC	CASRSGPDMSYTF
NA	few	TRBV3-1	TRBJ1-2	TGTGCCAGCAGCCAAGATACCGGCGACAGAATCTATGGCTACACCTTC	CASSQDTGDRIYGYTF
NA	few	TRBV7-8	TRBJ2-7	TGTGCCAGCAGCCCTCGCCGGGGCGGTCCTTACGAGCAGTACTTC	CASSPRRGGPYEQYF
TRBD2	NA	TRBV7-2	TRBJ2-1	TGTGCCAGCAGCCGAGAAGGACTAGCGATTCGTGAGCAGTTCTTC	CASSREGLAIREQFF
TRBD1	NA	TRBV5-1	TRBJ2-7	TGCGCCAGCAGCTCGGGACAGGGGCGGAACGAGCAGTACTTC	CASSSGQGRNEQYF
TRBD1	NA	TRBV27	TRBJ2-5	TGTGCCAGCAGTCCGTGGACAGGGGCCCGCCAAGAGACCCAGTACTTC	CASSPWTGARQETQYF
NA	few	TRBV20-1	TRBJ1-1	TGCAGTGCTAAGAAGGCAGACATGAACACTGAAGCTTTCTTT	CSAKKADMNTEAFF
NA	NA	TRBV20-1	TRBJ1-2	TGCAGTGCTAGAAGGGACGGGATTGGGGACTATGGCTACACCTTC	CSARRDGIGDYGYTF
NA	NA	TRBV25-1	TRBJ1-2	TGTGCCAGCAGTGACGCAACACAGGAAACTTATCGCGGCTACACCTTC	CASSDATQETYRGYTF
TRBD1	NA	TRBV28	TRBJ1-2	TGTGCCAGCAGGCCATCCTCAGGGGACAGGTTCTTGGCCTTATATGGCTACACCTTC	CASRPSSGDRFLALYGYTF
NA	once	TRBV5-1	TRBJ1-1	TGCGCCAGCAGCTTAAGGGCCGGCCCGACTTATCGAACGGGTGAAGCTTTCTTT	CASSLRAGPTYRTGEAFF
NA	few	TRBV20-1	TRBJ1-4	TGCAGTGCTAGGATCGCCGCGAGGGGCCCAAATGAAAAACTGTTTTTT	CSARIAARGPNEKLFF
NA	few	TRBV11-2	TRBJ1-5	TGTGCCAGCAGCGGCGGACGGCAGCCCCAGCATTTT	CASSGGRQPQHF
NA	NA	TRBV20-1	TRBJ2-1	TGCAGTGCTAGAGATTCAGGGGGGGCCGGCAACTACAATGAGCAGTTCTTC	CSARDSGGAGNYNEQFF
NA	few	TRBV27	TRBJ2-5	TGTGCCAGCAGTTTTGCGGTAGGGGGTCTTGAGACCCAGTACTTC	CASSFAVGGLETQYF
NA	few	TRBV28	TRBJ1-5	TGTGCCAGCGCGGGAGTCTATCAGCCCCAGCATTTT	CASAGVYQPQHF
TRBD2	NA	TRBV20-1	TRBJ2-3	TGCAGTGCCTTTCTAGCGGGGGGCACAGATACGCAGTATTTT	CSAFLAGGTDTQYF
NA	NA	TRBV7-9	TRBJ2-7	TGTGCCAGCAGCGCGACGGAGGGCTACGAGCAGTACTTC	CASSATEGYEQYF
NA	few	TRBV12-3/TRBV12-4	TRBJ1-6	TGTGCCAGCAGAATGACAGGCCAAGCCCCCTCCTATAATTCACCCCTCCACTTT	CASRMTGQAPSYNSPLHF
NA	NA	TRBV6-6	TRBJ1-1	TGTGCCAGCAGTTACTCGAAAGGGGACACTGAAGCTTTCTTT	CASSYSKGDTEAFF
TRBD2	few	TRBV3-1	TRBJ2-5	TGTGCCAGCAGCCAAGAATCTAGCGGACAAGAGACCCAGTACTTC	CASSQESSGQETQYF
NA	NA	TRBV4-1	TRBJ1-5	TGCGCCAGCAGCCAAGCACAAGGGACCCCTCAGCCCCAGCATTTT	CASSQAQGTPQPQHF
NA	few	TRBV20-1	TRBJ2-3	TGCAGTGCTAGGGATATCGCGTCGAGCACAGATACGCAGTATTTT	CSARDIASSTDTQYF
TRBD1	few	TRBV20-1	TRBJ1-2	TGCAGTGCTAGACCACGGGGACAGAGTTGGTATCGCGGCTACACCTTC	CSARPRGQSWYRGYTF
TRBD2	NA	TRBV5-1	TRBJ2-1	TGCGCCAGCAGCTTTAGCGGGGGGGCAGTCTACAATGAGCAGTTCTTC	CASSFSGGAVYNEQFF